A single count supports the clone carrying this TCR beta chain. Germline is not matched at one junction end, which may reflect a read error. Time point described: persistent/refractory GD, antithyroid drugs over 5 years with positive TRAb. TCR sequences were obtained from RNA taken from PBMCs. The entry originates in a study of regulatory T cells in long-lasting Graves disease. Arm-PCR of CDR3 regions and iRepertoire HTBI primers were the basis on which TCR beta libraries were built. TCRdb re-called the multiplex PCR reads with MiXCR, one entry per CDR3 protein. There are under 500,000 distinct CDR3 sequences in the sample; around 21% occur only once, and approximately 7.8% lies in the top ten. This CDR3 is 14 amino acids long. Germline V gene data show CDR1 as ENHRY and CDR2 as SYGVKD.

This rearrangement joins TRBV10-3 to TRBJ1-1; D gene ambiguous. This sample comprised peripheral blood mononuclear cells (PBMCs), obtained when the disease was refractory, from a patient treated with antithyroid drugs. This receptor was obtained from a female donor with Graves disease. CDR3: CATSTRDMNTEALF. DNA of the CDR3: TGTGCCACCTCAACGCGAGATATGAACACTGAAGCTCTCTTT.